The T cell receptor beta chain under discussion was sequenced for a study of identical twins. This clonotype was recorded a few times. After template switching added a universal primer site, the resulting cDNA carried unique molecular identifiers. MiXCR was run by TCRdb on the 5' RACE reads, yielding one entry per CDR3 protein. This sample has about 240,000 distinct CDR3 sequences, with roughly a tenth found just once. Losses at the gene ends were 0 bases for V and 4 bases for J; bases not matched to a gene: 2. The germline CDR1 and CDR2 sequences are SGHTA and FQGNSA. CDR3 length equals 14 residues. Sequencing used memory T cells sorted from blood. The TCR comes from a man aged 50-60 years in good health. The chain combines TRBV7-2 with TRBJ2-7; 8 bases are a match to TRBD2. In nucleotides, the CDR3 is TGTGCCAGCAGCTTAGCTAGCGGGATGTACGAGCAGTACTTC. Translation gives CASSLASGMYEQYF.